The 25 T cell receptor beta chains below come from one sample, sequenced in a study of T cells after yellow fever vaccination. TCRdb re-derived calls from the 5' RACE reads in MiXCR, one entry per CDR3 protein. The sample has hundreds of thousands of distinct CDR3 sequences; approximately 13% are singletons. The specimen was PBMCs, collected on the day of the yellow fever booster vaccination. These receptor sequences come from a young man who received the YFV17D yellow fever vaccine.

The chain is built from TRBV7-8 and TRBJ2-5; possibly TRBD1 or TRBD2 for D (5 bases each). CDR1 is SGHVS, CDR2 FQNEAQ, per germline. The CDR3 spans 15 residues. Trimming took off 5 bases at V and 6 bases at J, with 19 bases between the two ends. CDR3 region: CASSPEVGGSKTQYF. The CDR3, as DNA: TGTGCCAGCAGCCCGGAGGTTGGGGGATCGAAGACCCAGTACTTC. Full variable domain (rest looked up from reference TRBV7-8 and TRBJ2-5): GAGVSQSPRYKVAKRGQDVALRCDPISGHVSLFWYQQALGQGPEFLTYFQNEAQLDKSGLPSDRFFAERPEGSVSTLKIQRTQQEDSAVYLCASSPEVGGSKTQYFGPGTRLLVL.

In its sample, this clonotype was seen many times. V is TRBV25-1 and J is TRBJ2-7; possibly TRBD1 or TRBD2 for D (5 bases each). The V gene's germline CDR1 is MGHDK and CDR2 SYGVNS. Deletions cut 3 bases from V and 0 bases from J, with 15 bases between. The CDR3 length is 16 residues. CDR3 DNA sequence: TGTGCCAGCAGTGATCCGAGGGGTTCTCGCTCCTACGAGCAGTACTTC. It translates to CASSDPRGSRSYEQYF.

The chain uses TRBV7-8 and TRBJ1-2; D might be TRBD1 (5 bases). Trimming shortened V by 5 bases and J by 3 bases, and 10 bases separated the two germline ends. Germline V gene lookup returns CDR1 SGHVS and CDR2 FQNEAQ. This CDR3 has 13 amino acids. The CDR3 spells CASSPGFDYGYTF. The CDR3 nucleotides read TGTGCCAGCAGCCCAGGGTTTGACTATGGCTACACCTTC.

This clonotype occurred a few times. CDR3 in amino acids: CASSPSGAAIGEQYF. CDR3 sequence (DNA): TGTGCCAGCTCACCGTCCGGTGCCGCCATAGGGGAGCAGTACTTC. V usage is TRBV18 and J usage is TRBJ2-7; D remains ambiguous. V lost 3 bases and J lost 7, with 19 bases in between. Germline V gene sequence: CDR1 KGHSH, CDR2 LQKENI. This CDR3 has 15 residues.

The V gene is TRBV14, the J gene TRBJ2-1; D possibly corresponds to TRBD2 (5 bases). From germline, CDR1 is SGHDN and CDR2 FVKESK. V lost 4 bases and J 2 bases, leaving 15 bases between the germline ends. The CDR3 extends over 16 amino acids. As DNA, the CDR3 is TGTGCCAGCAGCCCGTGGGGAGCGGTGCCCTACAATGAGCAGTTCTTC. Translated: CASSPWGAVPYNEQFF.

In its sample, this clonotype was seen a few times. The chain recombines TRBV4-2 with TRBJ2-1, with 7 positions matching TRBD2. J lost 7 bases, V lost 4 bases, and 16 bases had no gene match. Germline CDR1 reads LGHNA; CDR2 reads YNFKEQ. This CDR3 has 17 residues. The CDR3 protein is CASSPTASGRDYNEQFF. The CDR3 nucleotides read TGTGCCAGCAGCCCAACGGCTAGCGGTAGGGATTATAATGAGCAGTTCTTC.

The chain combines TRBV27 with TRBJ1-1; the D is unclear. Germline V CDR1 and CDR2: MNHEY, SMNVEV (reference sequence). V lost 5 bases, J lost 1 base, and 8 bases lay in between. This CDR3 spans 13 amino acids. The CDR3 reads CASSKSGNTEAFF. The CDR3 DNA reads as TGTGCCAGCAGTAAGAGCGGGAACACTGAAGCTTTCTTT.

This chain's CDR3 is CASSPFGGGIQETQYF. In nucleotides, the CDR3 is TGTGCCAGCAGCCCCTTTGGCGGGGGTATCCAAGAGACCCAGTACTTC. This rearrangement joins TRBV7-6 to TRBJ2-5, with 7 bases aligning to TRBD2. V was pared by 5 bases and J by 1 base, with 10 bases of the junction left unmatched. The germline V gene encodes CDR1 SGHVS and CDR2 FNYEAQ. This CDR3 comprises 16 residues.

This clonotype has a handful of counts. The chain joins TRBV28 to TRBJ1-1; D unclear. The CDR3 contains 14 residues. The germline gives CDR1 MDHEN, CDR2 SYDVKM. Trimming took off 3 bases at V and 3 bases at J, with 11 bases between the two ends. CDR3 loop: CASSLAARYTEAFF. In DNA, the CDR3 is TGTGCCAGCAGTTTGGCCGCGAGATACACTGAAGCTTTCTTT.

J is TRBJ2-7 and V is TRBV6-2 or TRBV6-3; 9 bases map to TRBD1. The CDR3 runs to 17 residues. The germline gives CDR1 MNHEY, CDR2 SVGEGT. The V gene end was trimmed by 2 bases and the J gene end by 2 bases; junction bases not matched to a gene: 10. The CDR3 DNA follows: TGTGCCAGCAGTTACCCACGACAAAGGACAGGGGCCTACGAGCAGTACTTC. Translation gives CASSYPRQRTGAYEQYF.

The chain links TRBV20-1 to TRBJ2-5; D call uncertain. The germline V gene encodes CDR1 DFQATT and CDR2 SNEGSKA (reference sequence). The V and J ends lost 6 bases and 5 bases respectively, with 7 bases between them. The length of the CDR3 is 10 residues. CDR3 sequence: CSATWETQYF. In DNA, the CDR3 is TGCAGTGCAACATGGGAGACCCAGTACTTC.

The rearrangement joins TRBV15 to TRBJ1-2, with 8 bases that match TRBD1. The CDR3 runs 16 residues. CDR1 is LNHNV and CDR2 is YYDKDF in the germline V gene (reference sequence). V trimming: 1 base; J trimming: 3 bases; junction bases outside the gene matches: 7. The CDR3 DNA follows: TGTGCCACCAGCAGAGGCCCAGGGGGCGCGGACTATGGCTACACCTTC. It specifies CATSRGPGGADYGYTF.

This clonotype was detected ten times or more. The chain combines TRBV12-3 or TRBV12-4 with TRBJ2-1; D unclear. The CDR3 is 11 amino acids. The germline V and J ends were trimmed by 3 bases and 13 bases, with 10 bases remaining between them. CDR3 in amino acids: CASSLVRVQFF. In nucleotides, the CDR3 is TGTGCCAGCAGTTTGGTTCGGGTACAGTTCTTC.

The chain's CDR3 is CASSPGQGFSYEQYF. CDR3 in DNA: TGTGCCAGCAGCCCCGGACAGGGATTTTCGTACGAGCAGTACTTC. V gene TRBV7-2 combines with J gene TRBJ2-7; 8 positions match TRBD1. The CDR3 runs 15 residues. CDR1 and CDR2 (germline): SGHTA, FQGNSA. The ends lost 5 bases at V and 4 bases at J; junction bases unmatched: 10.

Only a few counts were recorded for this clonotype. The chain employs TRBV6-2 or TRBV6-3 and TRBJ2-1; the match to TRBD1 covers 9 bases. The CDR3 contains 14 residues. J was trimmed by 6 bases and V by 6 bases; bases with no gene match: 6. The germline V gene has CDR1 MNHEY and CDR2 SVGEGT. Here the CDR3 DNA reads TGTGCCAGCAGAACAGGGGGCGCTTTCAATGAGCAGTTCTTC. This sequence encodes CASRTGGAFNEQFF.

The sample holds a few counts of this clonotype. The chain recombines TRBV2 with TRBJ1-1; D may be TRBD1 (6 bases). V shed 8 bases and J shed 1 base, with 14 bases lying between them. Germline values: CDR1 SNHLY, CDR2 FYNNEI. This CDR3 contains 14 residues. As DNA, the CDR3 is TGTGCCAGCGAATTAATAGGGGGGAACACTGAAGCTTTCTTT. Translation: CASELIGGNTEAFF.

This rearrangement joins TRBV24-1 to TRBJ2-3, with 7 bases fitting TRBD2. This CDR3 has 16 amino acids. With V trimmed by 4 bases and J by 6 bases, 12 bases remained unmatched. Per the germline V gene, CDR1 is KGHDR and CDR2 is SFDVKD. This chain's CDR3 is CATSEASGPDRDTQYF. The CDR3 DNA reads as TGTGCCACCAGTGAAGCTAGCGGTCCCGACCGGGATACGCAGTATTTT.

This clonotype appeared a few times. V gene TRBV5-4 combines with J gene TRBJ2-1; 11 bases agree with TRBD2. Germline V gene data show CDR1 as SGHNT and CDR2 as YYREEE (reference sequence). The CDR3 loop spans 17 amino acids. V shed 3 bases and J 6 bases; nucleotides not matched to a gene: 11. The CDR3 coding sequence is TGTGCCAGCAGCTCGACATCTACTAGCGGGAGTACCAATGAGCAGTTCTTC. Translating gives CASSSTSTSGSTNEQFF.

V is TRBV29-1 and J is TRBJ2-3, with TRBD1 matching 10 bases. Looked up from germline, CDR1 is SQVTM and CDR2 is ANQGSEA. Germline trimming cut 5 bases from V and 3 bases from J; bases unmatched to any gene: 8. The CDR3 length is 15 residues. Written as DNA, the CDR3 is TGCAGCGTTCCGCCCCGGACAGGGGGGACAGATACGCAGTATTTT. This sequence encodes CSVPPRTGGTDTQYF.

This clonotype appeared many times. One end of the junction is discordant with germline, which a read error may explain. V and J are TRBV20-1 and TRBJ1-5; 9 positions agree with TRBD1. The germline CDR1 and CDR2 sequences are DFQATT and SNEGSKA (reference sequence). This CDR3 is built from 13 residues. In DNA form, the CDR3 reads TGCAGTGCAAGAGGGACAGGGAATCAGCCCCAGCATTTT. Protein sequence: CSARGTGNQPQHF.

The CDR3 here is CASSRRGGIGNTIYF. The CDR3 nucleotides are TGTGCCAGCAGCCGACGGGGGGGTATTGGAAACACCATATATTTT. This chain uses TRBV7-9 with TRBJ1-3; D might be TRBD1 (5 bases). Trimming took 5 bases from V and 3 from J, leaving 14 bases between them. The CDR3 has 15 residues. The V gene's germline CDR1 is SEHNR and CDR2 FQNEAQ (reference sequence). The full variable domain, with the rest looked up from reference TRBV7-9 and TRBJ1-3, is DTGVSQNPRHKITKRGQNVTFRCDPISEHNRLYWYRQTLGQGPEFLTYFQNEAQLEKSRLLSDRFSAERPKGSFSTLEIQRTEQGDSAMYLCASSRRGGIGNTIYFGEGSWLTVV.

The V call is TRBV29-1, the J call TRBJ2-1, with 10 bases lining up with TRBD2. CDR3 length: 15 residues. Germline V gene lookup returns CDR1 SQVTM and CDR2 ANQGSEA. The trim removed 7 bases at V and 10 bases at J, leaving 16 bases unmatched. The CDR3 sequence: CSAARTSGPTGEQFF. The CDR3 coding sequence is TGCAGCGCAGCCCGGACTAGCGGTCCTACGGGCGAGCAGTTCTTC.

This clonotype came up a few times. V and J are TRBV6-2 or TRBV6-3 and TRBJ2-1, with a weak D call TRBD1 (6 bases). CDR3 length: 13 residues. V shed 6 bases and J shed 4 bases, with 10 bases lying between them. Germline CDR1 MNHEY, CDR2 SVGEGT. For the CDR3, the DNA is TGTGCCAGCAGACTAGGGGGATACAATGAGCAGTTCTTC. Translation: CASRLGGYNEQFF.

This clonotype was found many times. The CDR3 reads CASSLVTRADYGYTF. In DNA form, the CDR3 reads TGTGCCAGCAGCTTAGTGACCAGGGCTGACTATGGCTACACCTTC. The chain couples TRBV7-2 to TRBJ1-2; D may be TRBD1 (5 bases). V dropped 1 base and J dropped 3 bases, with 12 bases sitting between them. CDR3 length equals 15 residues. Germline CDR1 is SGHTA and CDR2 is FQGNSA.

The V call is TRBV20-1, the J call TRBJ2-7, with TRBD1 as a possible D gene (5 bases). Between the trimmed V and J ends, which lost 3 bases and 5 bases, there was a span of 17 bases. The CDR3 extends over 14 amino acids. From germline, CDR1 is DFQATT and CDR2 SNEGSKA (reference sequence). Here the CDR3 DNA reads TGCAGTGCTAGTCGGACAAGCTGGGGCAACGAGCAGTACTTC. This encodes CSASRTSWGNEQYF.